This TCR beta chain was identified during a study of blood T cell repertoires in COVID-19. For the study at large: Samples of COVID-19 (acute and convalescent) were obtained from the United States, Italy and Spain.

CDR1 is LNHDA, CDR2 SQIVND, per germline (reference sequence). The J segment lost 0 bases and the V segment lost 4 bases, leaving 9 bases of the junction unmatched. CDR3 length: 17 residues. Original analysis: The assay estimated nucleated cells by amplifying reference gene primers. The repertoire was sequenced with immunoSEQ multiplex PCR; TCRdb's copy has only in-frame clones and lacks some. D and trimming come from the DNA, and the V and J calls and clone size come from that table. Of some 460,000 clones listed, 85% to 90% are singletons. This clone appeared a single time. J is TRBJ1-3 and V is TRBV19; 7 bases are a match to TRBD1. This clonotype originated in a woman in her twenties or thirties with acute or convalescent COVID-19. The sample taken for sequencing was peripheral blood. CDR3 sequence: CASSKTVGQSSGNTIYF. CDR3 nucleotide sequence: TGTGCCAGTAGTAAAACGGTGGGACAGAGCTCTGGAAACACCATATATTTT.